What follows are 29 T cell receptor beta chains derived from one specimen sequenced in a study of OX40 agonist ivuxolimab in advanced cancers. Data came from immunoSEQ multiplex PCR; TCRdb stores just in-frame clones and leaves some out. In the table there are tens of thousands of clones, around 87% of which are singletons. The sample here was CD4+ or CD8+ T cells sorted from blood, taken in a trial of the OX40 agonist ivuxolimab. The receptors here all came from an adult with an advanced solid tumor such as melanoma, head and neck, liver or kidney cancer.

This clone has more than one count but fewer than ten. This chain uses TRBV27 with TRBJ1-2, with no clear D. Deletions cut 7 bases from V and 4 bases from J, with 10 bases between. The germline CDR1 and CDR2 sequences are MNHEY and SMNVEV (reference sequence). This CDR3 is 12 amino acids long. CDR3 in DNA: TGTGCCAGCAAGGGTATCTTCTATGGCTACACCTTC. Translating it yields CASKGIFYGYTF.

This chain joins TRBV2 and TRBJ2-1; D gene uncertain. V was trimmed by 5 bases and J by 9 bases, leaving 8 bases between them. Germline CDR1 reads SNHLY; CDR2 reads FYNNEI. CDR3 length: 11 residues. This CDR3 reads CASSYTSEQFF. The CDR3 DNA reads TGTGCCAGCAGTTACACGAGTGAGCAGTTCTTC.

The CDR3 region is CASSYGGQGNQPQHF. Written as DNA, the CDR3 is TGTGCCAGCAGTTACGGGGGTCAGGGCAATCAGCCCCAGCATTTT. The chain joins TRBV6-6 to TRBJ1-5; D possibly corresponds to TRBD1 (5 bases). Trimming removed 2 bases from V and 2 bases from J, with 10 bases in between. Germline assignment: CDR1 MNHNY and CDR2 SVGAGI (reference sequence). The CDR3 has 15 residues.

V and J are TRBV28 and TRBJ1-5; no definite D call. The V and J ends lost 1 base and 0 bases respectively, with 10 bases between them. The germline CDR1 and CDR2 sequences are MDHEN and SYDVKM. The CDR3 runs to 16 residues. The CDR3 is CASSLYVSNSNQPQHF. The CDR3 DNA is TGTGCCAGCAGTTTATATGTCAGCAATAGCAATCAGCCCCAGCATTTT.

The rearrangement joins TRBV19 to TRBJ2-1, with a possible D match to TRBD2 (6 bases). Per germline, CDR1 LNHDA and CDR2 SQIVND (reference sequence). CDR3 length: 17 amino acids. Deletions cut 8 bases from V and 7 bases from J, with 27 bases between. The CDR3 loop reads CASGGRRGSSWRNEQFF. The DNA of the CDR3 is TGTGCCAGTGGAGGCAGGAGGGGCAGTTCTTGGAGGAATGAGCAGTTCTTC.

As regards this clone: At one end, the junction sequence differs from germline, possibly due to a read error. CDR3 sequence: CASSPGEKETQYF. CDR3 coding DNA: TGTGCTAGCAGCCCCGGGGAGAAAGAGACCCAGTACTTC. V gene TRBV7-7 combines with J gene TRBJ2-5, with D possibly TRBD2 on 5 matching bases. Germline values: CDR1 SSHAT, CDR2 FNYEAQ (reference sequence). The length of the CDR3 is 13 residues.

With respect to this clone: Other nucleotide sequences in the sample specify the same CDR3. The rearrangement links TRBV5-1 to TRBJ2-2, with 11 positions matching TRBD2. CDR1 SGHRS and CDR2 YFSETQ come from the germline V gene. The CDR3 sequence is 16 residues long. The V segment lost 4 bases and the J segment 4 bases; nucleotides outside the gene matches: 6. The CDR3 nucleotides read TGCGCCAGCAGCCCTGGGACTAGCGGAGGCACCGGGGAGCTGTTTTTT. Residues: CASSPGTSGGTGELFF.

V and J are TRBV11-2 and TRBJ1-4; D ambiguous. There are 12 residues in the CDR3. V was pared by 7 bases and J by 4 bases, with 7 bases between. Germline values: CDR1 SGHAT, CDR2 FQNNGV. CDR3 amino acids: CASNSDNEKLFF. The CDR3 DNA is TGTGCCAGCAACTCCGATAATGAAAAACTGTTTTTT.

This sequence joins TRBV19 and TRBJ2-3, with TRBD2 as a possible D gene (5 bases). CDR3 length: 15 residues. V was shortened by 7 bases and J by 5 bases, with 19 bases between the two germline ends. CDR1 and CDR2 from the germline V gene are LNHDA and SQIVND (reference sequence). CDR3 nucleotides: TGTGCCAGTACCCGCCGAGGGCTGGATGGAGATACGCAGTATTTT. Translation: CASTRRGLDGDTQYF.

The rearrangement uses TRBV5-1 and TRBJ2-1, with 11 bases lining up with TRBD2. Germline CDR1 SGHRS, CDR2 YFSETQ. The CDR3 runs to 16 residues. The junction had 9 bases not matched to a gene; V was cut back by 3 bases and J by 7 bases. The CDR3 protein is CASSWTPGLAANEQFF. The CDR3 nucleotides read TGCGCCAGCAGCTGGACCCCGGGACTAGCGGCTAATGAGCAGTTCTTC.

The chain links TRBV5-6 to TRBJ2-7; 7 nucleotides align to TRBD2. V was clipped by 2 bases and J by 5 bases; unmatched bases: 7. Germline loops: CDR1 SGHDT, CDR2 YYEEEE. The CDR3 extends over 14 amino acids. DNA for the CDR3: TGTGCCAGCAGCTTACAGGTGGGGGGGGACGAGCAGTACTTC. It translates to CASSLQVGGDEQYF.

A single count supports this clone. The chain links TRBV19 to TRBJ1-5; D not resolved. V lost 5 bases, J lost 0 bases, and 5 bases lay in between. This CDR3 spans 13 amino acids. Germline assignment: CDR1 LNHDA and CDR2 SQIVND (reference sequence). The CDR3, as DNA: TGTGCCAGTAGTCCAGATAGCAATCAGCCCCAGCATTTT. It translates to CASSPDSNQPQHF.

The chain carries TRBV5-4 and TRBJ1-6, with a possible D match to TRBD1 (5 bases). With 0 bases removed from V and 8 bases from J, the gap between germline ends came to 15 bases. The CDR3 has 16 residues. Germline assignment: CDR1 SGHNT and CDR2 YYREEE (reference sequence). CDR3 bases: TGTGCCAGCAGCTTGGATCCGGGGCGCACCTATTCACCCCTCCACTTT. It yields the protein CASSLDPGRTYSPLHF.

V gene TRBV19 combines with J gene TRBJ1-2; D ambiguous. Germline CDR1 LNHDA, CDR2 SQIVND (reference sequence). The CDR3 totals 15 residues. With 5 bases removed from V and 5 bases from J, the gap between germline ends came to 18 bases. In DNA form, the CDR3 reads TGTGCCAGTAGTCTACCTTCTGAGACATCGTATGGCTACACCTTC. Residues: CASSLPSETSYGYTF.

The chain carries TRBV10-3 and TRBJ1-3, with TRBD1 as a possible D gene (5 bases). V dropped 6 bases and J dropped 7 bases, with 10 bases sitting between them. CDR3 length: 12 residues. The germline V gene has CDR1 ENHRY and CDR2 SYGVKD. CDR3 DNA: TGTGCCATCAGGGCAGGGAGGAACACCATATATTTT. Its translation: CAIRAGRNTIYF.

V and J are TRBV23-1 and TRBJ1-1, with 7 bases that match TRBD1. Being an ORF, TRBV23-1 has a function that is uncertain. The CDR3 has 17 residues. V trimming: 6 bases; J trimming: 4 bases; junction bases outside the gene matches: 17. The CDR3 DNA is TGCGCCAGCAGACTCCTATCAAGGGGGCCGTTACCCACTGAAGCTTTCTTT. As protein: CASRLLSRGPLPTEAFF.

The chain is built from TRBV7-9 and TRBJ2-2, with D tentatively TRBD1 or TRBD2 (6 bases each). The CDR3 runs to 15 residues. With 7 bases removed from V and 1 base from J, the gap between germline ends came to 13 bases. Germline V gene lookup returns CDR1 SEHNR and CDR2 FQNEAQ (reference sequence). The CDR3 coding sequence is TGTGCCAGCACTCTAGGGGGGAGGAACACCGGGGAGCTGTTTTTT. Translation: CASTLGGRNTGELFF. Looking up the rest from reference TRBV7-9 and TRBJ2-2 gives the full variable domain: DTGVSQNPRHKITKRGQNVTFRCDPISEHNRLYWYRQTLGQGPEFLTYFQNEAQLEKSRLLSDRFSAERPKGSFSTLEIQRTEQGDSAMYLCASTLGGRNTGELFFGEGSRLTVL.

The chain has TRBV4-2 and TRBJ1-4; D is uncertain. Per germline, CDR1 LGHNA and CDR2 YNFKEQ. The CDR3 consists of 16 residues. The germline V and J ends were trimmed by 0 bases and 5 bases, with 13 bases remaining between them. CDR3 nucleotides: TGTGCCAGCAGCCAAGATTCGAGTTTGGGGAATGAAAAACTGTTTTTT. Protein product: CASSQDSSLGNEKLFF.

In nucleotides, the CDR3 is TGTGCCAGCAGCTTACTAGCGGACTCCTACAATGAGCAGTTCTTC. It specifies CASSLLADSYNEQFF. The J gene is TRBJ2-1, the V gene TRBV5-5; the match to TRBD2 covers 8 bases. V dropped 2 bases and J dropped 0; count of bases not matched to a gene: 1. Germline V CDR1 and CDR2: SGHKS, YYEKEE (reference sequence). The CDR3 loop spans 15 amino acids.

The chain is built from TRBV23-1 and TRBJ2-1; D perhaps matches TRBD1 (6 bases). TRBV23-1 is treated as an ORF (open reading frame) with a function not yet certain. V lost 5 bases and J 0 bases, leaving 8 bases between the germline ends. The length of the CDR3 is 14 residues. The CDR3 DNA is TGCGCCAGCAGTTCGGGACACTCCTACAATGAGCAGTTCTTC. Its translation is CASSSGHSYNEQFF.

V gene TRBV5-5 combines with J gene TRBJ2-1; D might be TRBD1 (6 bases). There are 13 residues in the CDR3. CDR1 SGHKS and CDR2 YYEKEE come from the germline V gene (reference sequence). Deletions cut 4 bases from V and 4 bases from J, with 9 bases between. CDR3 bases: TGTGCCAGCAGCCGCGGACAGTACAATGAGCAGTTCTTC. It encodes CASSRGQYNEQFF.

The chain has TRBV25-1 and TRBJ2-7; 9 bases line up with TRBD1. CDR1 and CDR2 from the germline V gene are MGHDK and SYGVNS. J gave up 6 bases and V 6 bases, and 9 bases lay outside the gene matches. CDR3 size: 14 residues. CDR3 in DNA: TGTGCCAGCAGCCGGGACAGGGATCCTTTCGAGCAGTACTTC. Amino acids: CASSRDRDPFEQYF.

The rearrangement links TRBV5-4 to TRBJ1-1; D unclear. The CDR3 sequence is 13 residues long. CDR1 and CDR2 from the germline V gene are SGHNT and YYREEE (reference sequence). V shed 4 bases and J shed 4 bases, with 11 bases lying between them. The CDR3 DNA follows: TGTGCCAGCAGCCAAGATGAGGGCACTGAAGCTTTCTTT. It specifies CASSQDEGTEAFF.

CDR3 bases: TGTGCCAGCAGCCTACTGAGTCCGGGACAGGGGCACGAGCAGTACTTC. Translation gives CASSLLSPGQGHEQYF. The rearrangement joins TRBV11-2 to TRBJ2-7; 10 bases are a match to TRBD1. CDR3 length: 16 amino acids. The germline V gene has CDR1 SGHAT and CDR2 FQNNGV. V lost 5 bases, J lost 5 bases, and 12 bases stayed unmatched.

The chain couples TRBV25-1 to TRBJ1-5; no definite D call. Germline CDR1 reads MGHDK; CDR2 reads SYGVNS. The CDR3 loop spans 14 amino acids. Trimming took 5 bases from V and 0 from J, leaving 8 bases between them. In nucleotides, the CDR3 is TGTGCCAGCAGTCCTTACTATAGCAATCAGCCCCAGCATTTT. It translates to CASSPYYSNQPQHF.

V and J are TRBV6-1 and TRBJ2-1, with D possibly TRBD1 on 5 matching bases. With 5 bases removed from V and 6 bases from J, the gap between germline ends came to 8 bases. This CDR3 contains 12 residues. The germline V gene has CDR1 MNHNS and CDR2 SASEGT. CDR3 amino acids: CASSPQGNEQFF. DNA for the CDR3: TGTGCCAGCAGTCCGCAGGGCAATGAGCAGTTCTTC.

The CDR3 loop reads CATSRDRGDYGYTF. CDR3 DNA sequence: TGTGCCACCAGCAGAGACAGGGGGGACTATGGCTACACCTTC. This chain links TRBV15 with TRBJ1-2, with 7 bases identical to TRBD1. The CDR3 has 14 amino acids. Germline V gene lookup returns CDR1 LNHNV and CDR2 YYDKDF (reference sequence). The V and J ends lost 0 bases and 3 bases, in that order; junction bases with no gene match: 1.

V gene TRBV2 combines with J gene TRBJ1-1; D not certain. CDR3 length: 14 residues. Deletions cut 4 bases from V and 2 bases from J, with 11 bases between. Per germline, CDR1 SNHLY and CDR2 FYNNEI. The DNA of the CDR3 is TGTGCCAGCAGTGTAGGGCCCTTAAACACTGAAGCTTTCTTT. Protein product: CASSVGPLNTEAFF.

The chain links TRBV6-4 to TRBJ2-1; D ambiguous. From germline, CDR1 is MRHNA and CDR2 SNTAGT. This CDR3 spans 14 amino acids. Between the trimmed V and J ends, which lost 5 bases and 5 bases, there was a span of 13 bases. CDR3 amino acids: CASSRRAENNEQFF. Here the CDR3 DNA reads TGTGCCAGCAGTAGGCGAGCAGAAAACAATGAGCAGTTCTTC.